A single sample is the source of the 32 T cell receptor beta chains below, sequenced in a study of early T cells in non-severe SARS-CoV-2 infection. TCRdb independently ran MiXCR on the 5' RACE reads; one entry per CDR3 protein. The sample has tens of thousands of distinct CDR3 sequences; under 6% are singletons. Sequencing was done on a sample of whole blood. The source of these receptors is an adult who was a healthcare worker with PCR-confirmed SARS-CoV-2 infection or an uninfected control (not recorded which).

In its sample, this clonotype was seen a few times. CDR3 bases: TGTGCCAGCAGTTTGACAGGGGGTCCTGAAAAACTGTTTTTT. As protein: CASSLTGGPEKLFF. This rearrangement joins TRBV27 to TRBJ1-4, with 9 bases matching TRBD1. Per germline, CDR1 MNHEY and CDR2 SMNVEV (reference sequence). The length of the CDR3 is 14 residues. V dropped 3 bases and J dropped 7; count of bases not matched to a gene: 3.

This clonotype was seen ten or more times. The chain is built from TRBV29-1 and TRBJ2-3; 9 positions match TRBD1. Germline lookup yields CDR1 SQVTM and CDR2 ANQGSEA. The J segment lost 3 bases and the V segment lost 1 base, leaving 2 bases of the junction unmatched. CDR3 size: 14 residues. The CDR3 nucleotides are TGCAGCGTTGAAGGTGACAGGGGGACAGATACGCAGTATTTT. Translated: CSVEGDRGTDTQYF.

In its sample, this clonotype was seen once. Given a much more abundant clone one base away, this may be a read error. This CDR3 is missing its conserved last phenylalanine or tryptophan, likely due to a read error. This chain uses TRBV6-6 with TRBJ2-7; no definite D call. Germline V lookup: CDR1 MNHNY, CDR2 SVGAGI (reference sequence). The CDR3 extends over 13 amino acids. The germline V and J ends were trimmed by 0 bases and 6 bases, with 9 bases remaining between them. This CDR3 is CASSYSISIEQYL. CDR3 nucleotides: TGTGCCAGCAGTTACTCGATATCAATCGAGCAGTACCTC.

This clonotype was counted ten times or more. The V gene is TRBV6-6, the J gene TRBJ1-1; tentatively, D is TRBD1 (6 bases). This CDR3 is built from 18 residues. V dropped 4 bases and J dropped 6 bases, with 27 bases sitting between them. Germline-derived CDR1 and CDR2 are MNHNY and SVGAGI (reference sequence). DNA of the CDR3: TGTGCCAGCAGTTGGGGCCCGTTCGGGGGGCGAGTTGTACCTGAAGCTTTCTTT. Translation gives CASSWGPFGGRVVPEAFF.

The sample holds many counts of this clonotype. The genes are TRBV29-1 and TRBJ2-7; D perhaps matches TRBD1 (5 bases). CDR1 and CDR2 from the germline V gene are SQVTM and ANQGSEA. This CDR3 is built from 13 residues. Trimming removed 3 bases from V and 0 bases from J, with 9 bases in between. In DNA, the CDR3 is TGCAGCGTTGAGCAGGGAAGCTCCTACGAGCAGTACTTC. Its protein product is CSVEQGSSYEQYF.

This clonotype was detected many times. The chain recombines TRBV11-3 with TRBJ2-1; 10 bases match TRBD1. V shed 0 bases, J shed 14 bases, and the junction held 4 bases outside the gene matches. Germline-derived CDR1 and CDR2 are SGHNT and YENEEA. The CDR3 contains 13 residues. CDR3 amino acids: CASSLDEGTGEFF. As DNA, the CDR3 is TGTGCCAGCAGCTTAGATGAGGGGACAGGGGAGTTCTTC. The whole variable domain, filled in from reference TRBV11-3 and TRBJ2-1, reads EAGVVQSPRYKIIEKKQPVAFWCNPISGHNTLYWYLQNLGQGPELLIRYENEEAVDDSQLPKDRFSAERLKGVDSTLKIQPAELGDSAVYLCASSLDEGTGEFFGPGTRLTVL.

This clonotype was found a few times. This chain connects TRBV4-3 to TRBJ2-1; no firm D call. Trimming removed 0 bases from V and 8 bases from J, with 17 bases in between. Germline assignment: CDR1 LGHNA and CDR2 YSLEER. The CDR3 totals 16 residues. The CDR3 loop reads CASSQDPHSKADEQFF. The CDR3 DNA reads as TGCGCCAGCAGCCAAGACCCTCATAGCAAGGCGGATGAGCAGTTCTTC.

This clonotype was seen repeatedly, ten times or more. V and J are TRBV6-2 or TRBV6-3 and TRBJ2-6; 7 bases match TRBD1. This CDR3 is built from 16 residues. The germline CDR1 and CDR2 sequences are MNHEY and SVGEGT. J was trimmed by 0 bases and V by 10 bases; bases with no gene match: 9. The CDR3 reads CATTRQGNSGANVLTF. The CDR3 coding sequence is TGTGCCACCACCCGACAGGGCAACTCTGGGGCCAACGTCCTGACTTTC.

By frequency in the sample, this clonotype is medium-sized. V is TRBV4-3 and J is TRBJ2-7; D may match TRBD1 or TRBD2 (5 bases each). Germline V gene sequence: CDR1 LGHNA, CDR2 YSLEER. The CDR3 is 15 amino acids. Trimming took 4 bases from V and 1 from J, leaving 14 bases between them. CDR3 protein: CASSLVQGPSYEQYF. The CDR3 region has the DNA TGCGCCAGCAGCCTCGTCCAGGGACCATCCTACGAGCAGTACTTC.

For this clonotype: Being one base from a much bigger clone, this may be a read error. V gene TRBV7-3 combines with J gene TRBJ2-1, with 9 nucleotides matching TRBD2. The length of the CDR3 is 15 residues. CDR1 SGHTA and CDR2 FQGTGA come from the germline V gene. The CDR3 loop is CASSQTSGGRNEQLF. DNA of the CDR3: TGTGCCAGCAGCCAGACTAGCGGTGGGCGGAATGAGCAGCTCTTC.

This clonotype was picked up many times. V usage is TRBV4-1 and J usage is TRBJ1-2; D is perhaps TRBD1 (6 bases). CDR1 is MGHRA, CDR2 YSYEKL, per germline. The CDR3 totals 15 residues. The ends were cut back, 1 base at V and 0 bases at J, with 9 bases in the middle. Here the CDR3 reads CASSQGDRSNYGYTF. In DNA form, the CDR3 reads TGCGCCAGCAGCCAAGGCGACAGGTCTAACTATGGCTACACCTTC.

This clonotype appeared many times. The chain has TRBV18 and TRBJ2-5; D call uncertain. The CDR3 runs 12 residues. Between the trimmed V and J ends, which lost 2 bases and 3 bases, there was a span of 4 bases. The germline gives CDR1 KGHSH, CDR2 LQKENI. CDR3 nucleotides: TGTGCCAGCTCACCAGGGGAAGAGACCCAGTACTTC. It specifies CASSPGEETQYF. Together with reference TRBV18 and TRBJ2-5, the CDR3 gives the full variable domain: NAGVMQNPRHLVRRRGQEARLRCSPMKGHSHVYWYRQLPEEGLKFMVYLQKENIIDESGMPKERFSAEFPKEGPSILRIQQVVRGDSAAYFCASSPGEETQYFGPGTRLLVL.

This clonotype has ten or more counts. The chain is built from TRBV14 and TRBJ2-1; 14 nucleotides agree with TRBD2. CDR1 is SGHDN and CDR2 is FVKESK in the germline V gene. The CDR3 covers 15 residues. V lost 4 bases, J lost 9 bases, and 5 bases stayed unmatched. CDR3 bases: TGTGCCAGCAGCCGCGGACTAGCGGGGGGAACTGAGCAGTTCTTC. Translation: CASSRGLAGGTEQFF.

In this sample, this clonotype turned up many times. V usage is TRBV7-3 and J usage is TRBJ2-7; maybe TRBD1 (5 bases). CDR3 size: 13 residues. V dropped 2 bases and J dropped 5 bases, with 10 bases sitting between them. Germline CDR1 is SGHTA and CDR2 is FQGTGA. DNA of the CDR3: TGTGCCAGCAGCTTAGTGGGGCAGCACGAGCAGTACTTC. Translating it yields CASSLVGQHEQYF.

This clonotype is classed as medium-sized. J is TRBJ2-2 and V is TRBV29-1, with no clear D. Germline assignment: CDR1 SQVTM and CDR2 ANQGSEA. V shed 0 bases and J shed 7 bases, with 9 bases lying between them. This CDR3 is 13 amino acids long. In nucleotides, the CDR3 is TGCAGCGTTGAAGAGACTGGGTTCGGGGAGCTGTTTTTT. Translated: CSVEETGFGELFF.

This clonotype was detected many times. The CDR3 DNA is TGTGCCAGCAGGAAAATTACAGGAGAAGAGACCCAGTACTTC. The encoded protein is CASRKITGEETQYF. V is TRBV7-9 and J is TRBJ2-5; D may be TRBD1 (5 bases). The CDR3 sequence is 14 residues long. Deletions cut 6 bases from V and 3 bases from J, with 14 bases between. The V gene's germline CDR1 is SEHNR and CDR2 FQNEAQ (reference sequence).

Turning to this clonotype: It may be a read error: a sequence one base away is much more abundant. The chain has TRBV9 and TRBJ2-3; TRBD1 aligns across 9 bases. Germline V CDR1 and CDR2: SGDLS, YYNGEE. The V gene end was trimmed by 3 bases and the J gene end by 5 bases; junction bases not matched to a gene: 10. The CDR3 sequence is 16 residues long. As DNA, the CDR3 is TGTGCCAGCAGCGCCCGACAGGGGGTGGGCGGAGATACGCAGTATTTT. Residues: CASSARQGVGGDTQYF.

This clonotype has at least ten counts. The chain links TRBV2 to TRBJ2-2, with TRBD1 matching over 7 bases. With 7 bases clipped from V and 0 bases from J, the junction kept 2 bases outside the gene matches. CDR1 is SNHLY, CDR2 FYNNEI, per germline. The CDR3 loop spans 14 amino acids. This CDR3 is CASKGTANTGELFF. In DNA, the CDR3 is TGTGCCAGCAAAGGGACAGCGAACACCGGGGAGCTGTTTTTT.

This clonotype was recorded a few times. The chain uses TRBV4-2 and TRBJ2-3, with 8 bases lining up with TRBD2. J gave up 0 bases and V 4 bases, and 6 bases lay outside the gene matches. The CDR3 runs to 16 residues. Per germline, CDR1 LGHNA and CDR2 YNFKEQ. CDR3 protein: CASSPELAESTDTQYF. The CDR3 nucleotides are TGTGCCAGCAGCCCTGAACTAGCGGAGAGCACAGATACGCAGTATTTT.

In its sample, this clonotype was seen once. This may come from a read error, since a much larger clone is one base off. This chain connects TRBV7-9 to TRBJ1-1; D remains unclear. Per germline, CDR1 SEHNR and CDR2 FQNEAQ (reference sequence). V gave up 3 bases and J gave up 0 bases, with 11 bases separating them. CDR3 length equals 15 residues. For the CDR3, the DNA is TGTGCCAGCAGCTTTCCGCAAAGCCTGAACACTGAAGCTTTCTTT. Translation: CASSFPQSLNTEAFF.

This clonotype was seen many times. The chain couples TRBV20-1 to TRBJ2-7; 8 bases line up with TRBD2. The CDR3 totals 16 residues. The germline V gene encodes CDR1 DFQATT and CDR2 SNEGSKA (reference sequence). Trimming at V came to 3 bases and at J to 4 bases, leaving 14 bases not matched to a gene. CDR3 residues: CSASFPIAGQTYEQYF. The CDR3 bases are TGCAGTGCTAGTTTCCCCATAGCGGGGCAAACTTACGAGCAGTACTTC.

This clonotype was seen at least ten times. The chain combines TRBV29-1 with TRBJ2-1, with TRBD1 identical over 7 bases. Germline lookup yields CDR1 SQVTM and CDR2 ANQGSEA. The V segment lost 6 bases and the J segment 0 bases; nucleotides outside the gene matches: 5. The CDR3 length is 14 residues. The CDR3 region is CSVQQGSSYNEQFF. For the CDR3, the DNA is TGCAGCGTACAACAGGGGAGCTCCTACAATGAGCAGTTCTTC.

This clonotype was observed at least ten times. The chain uses TRBV7-6 and TRBJ2-1; D unresolved. The germline V gene has CDR1 SGHVS and CDR2 FNYEAQ. The V and J ends lost 5 bases and 7 bases respectively, with 12 bases between them. The CDR3 contains 13 residues. The DNA for the CDR3 is TGTGCCAGCAGCCCTGTACACGTGAATGAGCAGTTCTTC. As protein: CASSPVHVNEQFF.

This clonotype was counted ten times or more. The chain is built from TRBV7-9 and TRBJ2-3, with D perhaps TRBD1 (6 bases). Trimming pared 5 bases from V and 3 bases from J, leaving 18 bases between. There are 16 residues in the CDR3. Germline V gene lookup returns CDR1 SEHNR and CDR2 FQNEAQ (reference sequence). The CDR3 DNA reads TGTGCCAGCAGCCCCTCACCAGGGGTTGGAACAGATACGCAGTATTTT. It encodes CASSPSPGVGTDTQYF. Based on the CDR3 plus reference TRBV7-9 and TRBJ2-3, the full variable domain is DTGVSQNPRHKITKRGQNVTFRCDPISEHNRLYWYRQTLGQGPEFLTYFQNEAQLEKSRLLSDRFSAERPKGSFSTLEIQRTEQGDSAMYLCASSPSPGVGTDTQYFGPGTRLTVL.

In its sample, this clonotype was seen many times. The chain is built from TRBV20-1 and TRBJ2-1, with TRBD1 as a possible D gene (5 bases). Germline CDR1 and CDR2: DFQATT and SNEGSKA (reference sequence). This CDR3 is built from 14 residues. With 0 bases removed from V and 6 bases from J, the gap between germline ends came to 12 bases. In DNA, the CDR3 is TGCAGTGCTAGAGATGGGGCCAGGGTCAATGAGCAGTTCTTC. Protein: CSARDGARVNEQFF.

This clonotype was counted ten times or more. This chain uses TRBV10-3 with TRBJ2-7; 7 positions agree with TRBD2. The CDR3 is made up of 13 amino acids. The junction had 6 bases not matched to a gene; V was cut back by 4 bases and J by 6 bases. Looked up from germline, CDR1 is ENHRY and CDR2 is SYGVKD. CDR3 protein: CAISGGTTPEQYF. The DNA for the CDR3 is TGTGCCATCAGTGGCGGGACTACCCCCGAGCAGTACTTC.

A few counts support this clonotype. In DNA, the CDR3 is TGCGCCAGCAGGCGGCCCCCGGGACAGGGGGCCGAAAAACTGTTTTTT. Translated, it gives CASRRPPGQGAEKLFF. This chain uses TRBV5-1 with TRBJ1-4; 12 positions agree with TRBD1. From germline, CDR1 is SGHRS and CDR2 YFSETQ. This CDR3 is 16 amino acids long. V gave up 5 bases and J gave up 8 bases; unmatched junction bases: 10.

This clonotype was seen many times. The V gene is TRBV4-1, the J gene TRBJ1-5; D uncertain. This CDR3 region has 12 residues. Deletions cut 0 bases from V and 6 bases from J, with 3 bases between. The germline V gene has CDR1 MGHRA and CDR2 YSYEKL. CDR3 sequence reads: CASSQETQPQHF. Here the CDR3 DNA reads TGCGCCAGCAGCCAAGAGACTCAGCCCCAGCATTTT.

This clonotype was counted ten times or more. The rearrangement uses TRBV6-5 and TRBJ2-7; D is possibly TRBD2 (6 bases). Germline CDR1 is MNHEY and CDR2 is SVGAGI. V gave up 11 bases and J gave up 3 bases, with 20 bases separating them. The CDR3 is 14 amino acids. The CDR3 reads CACSEGPPLYEQYF. CDR3 coding DNA: TGTGCCTGCTCGGAGGGCCCACCCCTCTACGAGCAGTACTTC.

The V and J genes are TRBV20-1 and TRBJ2-7; 8 positions match TRBD2. CDR1 DFQATT and CDR2 SNEGSKA come from the germline V gene (reference sequence). Trimming at V came to 3 bases and at J to 6 bases, leaving 7 bases not matched to a gene. The CDR3 sequence is 13 residues long. The CDR3 sequence: CSASGLAPGEQYF. The CDR3 DNA follows: TGCAGTGCTAGCGGACTAGCTCCCGGCGAGCAGTACTTC.

In this sample, this clonotype turned up many times. The CDR3 spells CSARKQGQETQYF. In DNA, the CDR3 is TGCAGTGCTAGGAAACAGGGGCAAGAGACCCAGTACTTC. This chain uses TRBV20-1 with TRBJ2-5; 7 nucleotides line up with TRBD1. CDR3 size: 13 residues. Germline V gives CDR1 DFQATT, CDR2 SNEGSKA (reference sequence). With 3 bases clipped from V and 2 bases from J, the junction kept 3 bases outside the gene matches.

The CDR3 DNA is TGTGCCAGCAGCGGCCAGCGGGGGGCGGGAGAGACCCAGTACTTC. The encoded protein is CASSGQRGAGETQYF. The chain has TRBV7-2 and TRBJ2-5, with 9 bases lining up with TRBD2. The CDR3 has 15 amino acids. The V and J ends lost 5 bases and 4 bases, in that order; junction bases with no gene match: 8. CDR1 is SGHTA and CDR2 is FQGNSA in the germline V gene.